What follows are 13 T cell receptor beta chains derived from one specimen sequenced in a study of OX40 agonist ivuxolimab in advanced cancers. This table comes from immunoSEQ multiplex PCR, and its TCRdb copy is limited to in-frame clones, with some not included. Among approximately 37,000 clones listed, about four fifths were seen once. Sample: CD4+ or CD8+ T cells sorted from blood, taken in a trial of the OX40 agonist ivuxolimab. The receptors here all came from an adult with an advanced solid tumor such as melanoma, head and neck, liver or kidney cancer.

This clone was observed once. The chain couples TRBV18 to TRBJ2-5; TRBD1 matches at 7 bases. The CDR3 extends over 13 amino acids. Trimming removed 4 bases from V and 7 bases from J; junction bases left unmatched: 6. Germline loops: CDR1 KGHSH, CDR2 LQKENI. The CDR3 protein is CASSRQGEATQYF. The CDR3 nucleotides read TGTGCCAGCTCACGACAGGGTGAGGCGACCCAGTACTTC. Full variable domain (remainder filled in from reference TRBV18 and TRBJ2-5): NAGVMQNPRHLVRRRGQEARLRCSPMKGHSHVYWYRQLPEEGLKFMVYLQKENIIDESGMPKERFSAEFPKEGPSILRIQQVVRGDSAAYFCASSRQGEATQYFGPGTRLLVL.

V usage is TRBV5-7 and J usage is TRBJ2-3; 8 nucleotides agree with TRBD2. TRBV5-7 is an open reading frame whose function is uncertain. V shed 1 base, J shed 1 base, and the junction held 2 bases outside the gene matches. CDR3 length: 15 amino acids. In nucleotides, the CDR3 is TGTGCCAGCAGCTTGTTTAGCGGGGGCACAGATACGCAGTATTTT. Its translation is CASSLFSGGTDTQYF.

The gene calls are TRBV7-8 and TRBJ2-2, with 7 bases lining up with TRBD2. Germline V gene lookup returns CDR1 SGHVS and CDR2 FQNEAQ. The CDR3 covers 16 residues. With V trimmed by 3 bases and J by 3 bases, 7 bases remained unmatched. In DNA, the CDR3 is TGTGCCAGCAGCTTGCCGGGAGGTCCTTACACCGGGGAGCTGTTTTTT. It specifies CASSLPGGPYTGELFF.

V and J are TRBV7-9 and TRBJ2-2; 7 positions match TRBD1. Per the germline V gene, CDR1 is SEHNR and CDR2 is FQNEAQ (reference sequence). The CDR3 has 19 residues. V trimming: 2 bases; J trimming: 7 bases; junction bases outside the gene matches: 19. CDR3 sequence reads: CASSLNPAETGFAHGELFF. As DNA, the CDR3 is TGTGCCAGCAGCTTAAACCCCGCAGAGACAGGGTTCGCGCACGGGGAGCTGTTTTTT.

V and J are TRBV30 and TRBJ1-2, with D possibly TRBD1 on 6 matching bases. V lost 1 base and J lost 6, with 9 bases in between. The CDR3 consists of 12 residues. Per germline, CDR1 GTSNPN and CDR2 SVGIG (reference sequence). This CDR3 is CAWSDGGDGYTF. In nucleotides, the CDR3 is TGTGCCTGGAGTGACGGGGGCGATGGCTACACCTTC.

This chain uses TRBV19 with TRBJ2-2; 9 bases match TRBD2. This CDR3 spans 15 amino acids. CDR1 is LNHDA and CDR2 is SQIVND in the germline V gene (reference sequence). The V and J ends lost 10 bases and 6 bases, in that order; junction bases with no gene match: 12. CDR3 residues: CATKRAGGPPGELFF. The CDR3 DNA sequence: TGTGCCACCAAAAGGGCGGGAGGGCCCCCCGGGGAGCTGTTTTTT.

V usage is TRBV28 and J usage is TRBJ2-7; 9 nucleotides align to TRBD2. V was pared by 4 bases and J by 7 bases, with 8 bases of the junction left unmatched. The CDR3 consists of 14 residues. Looked up from germline, CDR1 is MDHEN and CDR2 is SYDVKM. The CDR3 is CASSSAGGPGEQYF. CDR3 nucleotides: TGTGCCAGCAGTTCGGCGGGAGGGCCGGGTGAGCAGTACTTC.

V usage is TRBV4-1 and J usage is TRBJ2-7; possible D gene TRBD2, 6 bases. Germline CDR1 is MGHRA and CDR2 is YSYEKL. The length of the CDR3 is 18 residues. V was pared by 0 bases and J by 3 bases, with 21 bases between. The chain's CDR3 is CASSQDMAGILLGYEQYF. CDR3 DNA sequence: TGCGCCAGCAGCCAAGATATGGCGGGAATACTTTTGGGCTACGAGCAGTACTTC.

The rearrangement uses TRBV30 and TRBJ1-1; D unclear. The CDR3 totals 16 residues. CDR1 is GTSNPN and CDR2 is SVGIG in the germline V gene (reference sequence). Trimming pared 1 base from V and 0 bases from J, leaving 15 bases between. CDR3 region: CAWSGNRGRMNTEAFF. The CDR3 nucleotides read TGTGCCTGGAGTGGGAATCGTGGGAGAATGAACACTGAAGCTTTCTTT. The variable domain in full, completed from reference TRBV30 and TRBJ1-1, reads SQTIHQWPATLVQPVGSPLSLECTVEGTSNPNLYWYRQAAGRGLQLLFYSVGIGQISSEVPQNLSASRPQDRQFILSSKKLLLSDSGFYLCAWSGNRGRMNTEAFFGQGTRLTVV.

The rearrangement links TRBV6-1 to TRBJ1-2; D is perhaps TRBD1 (5 bases). Trimming left V 9 bases short and J 6 bases short, with 14 bases between. This CDR3 region has 12 residues. In germline, CDR1 is MNHNS, CDR2 SASEGT. The CDR3 here is CASFNSRDGYTF. CDR3 DNA sequence: TGTGCCAGTTTTAATAGCAGGGATGGCTACACCTTC.

The chain couples TRBV19 to TRBJ1-1; a possible D gene is TRBD1 (5 bases). V was cut by 6 bases and J by 5 bases, with 7 bases left in between. Germline CDR1 is LNHDA and CDR2 is SQIVND (reference sequence). There are 11 residues in the CDR3. Written as DNA, the CDR3 is TGTGCCAGTAGGGGGCGAACTGAAGCTTTCTTT. Its translation: CASRGRTEAFF.

This chain links TRBV18 with TRBJ2-2; D call uncertain. There are 13 residues in the CDR3. Germline values: CDR1 KGHSH, CDR2 LQKENI. Deletions cut 3 bases from V and 8 bases from J, with 10 bases between. The DNA of the CDR3 is TGTGCCAGCTCACCCTTCCCGGTAGGGGAGCTGTTTTTT. Its protein is CASSPFPVGELFF. The full variable domain, with the rest looked up from reference TRBV18 and TRBJ2-2, is NAGVMQNPRHLVRRRGQEARLRCSPMKGHSHVYWYRQLPEEGLKFMVYLQKENIIDESGMPKERFSAEFPKEGPSILRIQQVVRGDSAAYFCASSPFPVGELFFGEGSRLTVL.

The rearrangement links TRBV7-2 to TRBJ2-5, with TRBD2 matching 7 bases. The V gene end was trimmed by 3 bases and the J gene end by 1 base; junction bases not matched to a gene: 8. Germline-derived CDR1 and CDR2 are SGHTA and FQGNSA. The CDR3 runs to 16 residues. In DNA form, the CDR3 reads TGTGCCAGCAGCTTTGAGTGGGCTAGCGGCCAAGAGACCCAGTACTTC. This gives the protein CASSFEWASGQETQYF.